This T cell receptor beta chain originates from a study of blood T cell repertoires in COVID-19. For the study at large: Acute and convalescent COVID-19 specimens originated in the United States, Italy and Spain.

This clone was detected ten times or more. This table comes from immunoSEQ multiplex PCR, and its TCRdb copy is limited to in-frame clones, with some not included. The repertoire holds under 300,000 clones, approximately 83% seen once, with around 2% in the top ten. CDR3 length equals 14 residues. Germline V gives CDR1 MGHRA, CDR2 YSYEKL. V shed 5 bases and J 4 bases; nucleotides not matched to a gene: 3. J is TRBJ1-4 and V is TRBV4-1, with 8 nucleotides matching TRBD1. This TCR came from a man aged 30 to 39 who had recovered from COVID-19. The sample comprised peripheral blood. The chain's CDR3 is CASSGTGRNEKLFF. The CDR3 bases are TGCGCCAGCAGCGGGACAGGCCGTAATGAAAAACTGTTTTTT.